The next 17 T cell receptor beta chains were all read from a single sample in a study of early T cells in non-severe SARS-CoV-2 infection. TCRdb re-called the 5' RACE reads through MiXCR, storing one row per CDR3 protein. The sample has some 66,000 distinct CDR3 sequences; roughly 9% are singletons. Sequencing was performed on whole blood. The source of these receptors is an adult who was a healthcare worker with PCR-confirmed SARS-CoV-2 infection or an uninfected control (not recorded which).

This clonotype was seen repeatedly, ten times or more. The J gene is TRBJ2-1, the V gene TRBV29-1; D is tentatively TRBD1 or TRBD2 (6 bases each). CDR1 and CDR2 (germline): SQVTM, ANQGSEA. The CDR3 runs 14 residues. V was cut by 4 bases and J by 0 bases, with 10 bases left in between. CDR3 protein: CSVGGARSYNEQFF. In DNA form, the CDR3 reads TGCAGCGTTGGGGGGGCCCGCTCCTACAATGAGCAGTTCTTC.

This clonotype appeared a few times. This chain joins TRBV6-5 and TRBJ2-7; D may be TRBD2 (5 bases). The CDR3 is 16 residues long. CDR1 and CDR2 from the germline V gene are MNHEY and SVGAGI. The V and J ends lost 0 bases and 4 bases respectively, with 16 bases between them. The CDR3 coding sequence is TGTGCCAGCAGTTACTCCAGATCGAGGGTCGGGTACGAGCAGTACTTC. Translating it yields CASSYSRSRVGYEQYF.

There are a few counts of this clonotype. The genes are TRBV11-2 and TRBJ2-1; D not resolved. The CDR3 is 16 residues long. Germline V gene data show CDR1 as SGHAT and CDR2 as FQNNGV. V lost 3 bases and J 0 bases, leaving 12 bases between the germline ends. The CDR3 region is CASSFLGRSSYNEQFF. CDR3 bases: TGTGCCAGCAGCTTCCTCGGTCGTAGCTCCTACAATGAGCAGTTCTTC.

A few counts support this clonotype. The chain is built from TRBV20-1 and TRBJ2-1; 7 bases are a match to TRBD2. Germline trimming cut 1 base from V and 2 bases from J; bases unmatched to any gene: 14. This CDR3 has 18 amino acids. Per germline, CDR1 DFQATT and CDR2 SNEGSKA (reference sequence). This chain's CDR3 is CSARASVRGREPYNEQFF. CDR3 sequence (DNA): TGCAGTGCTAGAGCGTCTGTTCGTGGGAGGGAGCCCTACAATGAGCAGTTCTTC.

Written as DNA, the CDR3 is TGTGCCAGCAGTTCCCACAGGGCTGGAGCCTACGAGCAGTACTTC. It specifies CASSSHRAGAYEQYF. This chain connects TRBV27 to TRBJ2-7, with TRBD1 as a possible D gene (6 bases). The CDR3 runs to 15 residues. Germline V CDR1 and CDR2: MNHEY, SMNVEV (reference sequence). Trimming removed 4 bases from V and 2 bases from J, with 15 bases in between.

Comment on this clonotype: Since a much larger clone is just one base distant, this may be a read error. The chain recombines TRBV24-1 with TRBJ2-2, with 11 bases identical to TRBD2. CDR3 length: 16 amino acids. Germline CDR1 is KGHDR and CDR2 is SFDVKD. Here the CDR3 DNA reads TGTGCCACCGGAACAGCGGGACTAGCGGTCACCGGGGAGCTGGTTTTT. Its protein is CATGTAGLAVTGELVF.

At least ten counts were recorded for this clonotype. V is TRBV2 and J is TRBJ2-2; 10 bases line up with TRBD2. Germline V gives CDR1 SNHLY, CDR2 FYNNEI. V lost 5 bases to trimming and J lost 2 bases; unmatched junction nucleotides: 2. This CDR3 is built from 15 residues. The CDR3 DNA is TGTGCCAGCAGTACTAGCGGGGCTAACACCGGGGAGCTGTTTTTT. It specifies CASSTSGANTGELFF.

This clonotype was counted between two and nine times. The chain has TRBV14 and TRBJ2-7, with 7 bases matching TRBD2. The V segment lost 4 bases and the J segment 6 bases; nucleotides outside the gene matches: 3. Germline CDR1 is SGHDN and CDR2 is FVKESK. The CDR3 is 12 amino acids. The CDR3 loop reads CASSPGGGEQYF. Here the CDR3 DNA reads TGTGCCAGCAGCCCAGGCGGGGGCGAGCAGTACTTC.

This clonotype was seen a few times. The chain uses TRBV3-1 and TRBJ2-3; the D gene is possibly TRBD2 (5 bases). This CDR3 region has 16 residues. Germline CDR1 and CDR2: LGHDT and YNNKEL (reference sequence). The V gene lost 1 base and the J gene lost 3 bases, with 14 bases spanning the gap. The CDR3 here is CASSQGASGATDTQYF. In DNA form, the CDR3 reads TGTGCCAGCAGCCAAGGAGCGAGCGGAGCTACAGATACGCAGTATTTT.

The chain links TRBV27 to TRBJ2-5; no firm D call. Per the germline V gene, CDR1 is MNHEY and CDR2 is SMNVEV (reference sequence). V shed 3 bases and J shed 3 bases, with 11 bases lying between them. There are 14 residues in the CDR3. Here the CDR3 reads CASSFASTKETQYF. The CDR3 DNA reads as TGTGCCAGCAGTTTCGCATCGACAAAAGAGACCCAGTACTTC.

This clonotype was seen more than once but under ten times. J is TRBJ1-1 and V is TRBV6-4; 9 positions match TRBD1. J was trimmed by 3 bases and V by 11 bases; bases with no gene match: 7. CDR1 is MRHNA, CDR2 SNTAGT, per germline. CDR3 length: 13 residues. The CDR3 spells CAAPGQGDTEAFF. The CDR3 DNA reads as TGTGCCGCGCCGGGACAGGGTGACACTGAAGCTTTCTTT.

This clonotype came up a few times. The chain uses TRBV7-8 and TRBJ2-3; the match to TRBD2 covers 7 bases. Germline loops: CDR1 SGHVS, CDR2 FQNEAQ. The CDR3 length is 15 residues. Trimming cost V 5 bases and J 1 base; bases outside gene matches: 6. CDR3 protein: CASSRSGIGTDTQYF. CDR3 DNA: TGTGCCAGCAGCCGAAGCGGGATTGGCACAGATACGCAGTATTTT.

This clonotype was picked up many times. The V and J genes are TRBV6-5 and TRBJ2-3; D is possibly TRBD2 (5 bases). CDR1 is MNHEY, CDR2 SVGAGI, per germline. Trimming removed 6 bases at V and 2 bases at J, with 9 bases between. The CDR3 is made up of 13 amino acids. The CDR3 reads CASRKAATDTQYF. The CDR3 region has the DNA TGTGCCAGCAGAAAAGCGGCCACAGATACGCAGTATTTT.

This chain connects TRBV11-2 to TRBJ2-7; TRBD1 matches 9 bases. The V segment lost 5 bases and the J segment 3 bases; nucleotides outside the gene matches: 14. This CDR3 region has 17 residues. CDR1 and CDR2 (germline): SGHAT, FQNNGV. The CDR3 loop is CASSRISTGGAFYEQYF. In DNA form, the CDR3 reads TGTGCCAGCAGCCGGATTTCCACAGGGGGCGCTTTCTACGAGCAGTACTTC. The full variable domain, its missing parts supplied by reference TRBV11-2 and TRBJ2-7, is EAGVAQSPRYKIIEKRQSVAFWCNPISGHATLYWYQQILGQGPKLLIQFQNNGVVDDSQLPKDRFSAERLKGVDSTLKIQPAKLEDSAVYLCASSRISTGGAFYEQYFGPGTRLTVT.

The chain employs TRBV5-1 and TRBJ2-1, with TRBD2 identical over 8 bases. The germline V gene has CDR1 SGHRS and CDR2 YFSETQ. With V trimmed by 4 bases and J by 4 bases, 10 bases remained unmatched. The CDR3 is 16 amino acids. The CDR3, as DNA: TGCGCCAGCAGCCCGAACGGGGTAGCGGGATACAATGAGCAGTTCTTC. As protein: CASSPNGVAGYNEQFF. The full variable domain, in which reference TRBV5-1 and TRBJ2-1 provide the parts outside the CDR3, is KAGVTQTPRYLIKTRGQQVTLSCSPISGHRSVSWYQQTPGQGLQFLFEYFSETQRNKGNFPGRFSGRQFSNSRSEMNVSTLELGDSALYLCASSPNGVAGYNEQFFGPGTRLTVL.

The table lists this clonotype with a few counts. The chain links TRBV6-4 to TRBJ1-1, with no clear D. There are 13 residues in the CDR3. Trimming pared 4 bases from V and 2 bases from J, leaving 8 bases between. Germline assignment: CDR1 MRHNA and CDR2 SNTAGT. The CDR3 DNA is TGTGCCAGCAGTGCGCAGCTCAACACTGAAGCTTTCTTT. Amino acids: CASSAQLNTEAFF.

The rearrangement uses TRBV5-6 and TRBJ2-3; D is ambiguous. The CDR3 loop spans 11 amino acids. V gave up 4 bases and J gave up 4 bases, with 4 bases separating them. The V gene's germline CDR1 is SGHDT and CDR2 YYEEEE. In DNA form, the CDR3 reads TGTGCCAGCAGCCAAGCAGATACGCAGTATTTT. It yields the protein CASSQADTQYF. The full variable domain, with the rest looked up from reference TRBV5-6 and TRBJ2-3, is DAGVTQSPTHLIKTRGQQVTLRCSPKSGHDTVSWYQQALGQGPQFIFQYYEEEERQRGNFPDRFSGHQFPNYSSELNVNALLLGDSALYLCASSQADTQYFGPGTRLTVL.